Listed here is a single T cell receptor beta chain. Its antigen is not yet known. The input lacks base qualities; no much larger clone sits a single base away. The same CDR3 arises from other DNA sequences in this sample as well. This sample's time point label indicates: pretreatment peripheral blood. The cohort comprised fewer than 35 patients with locally advanced or metastatic urothelial carcinoma treated at Memorial Sloan Kettering on a trial protocol. Peripheral blood mononuclear cells were collected pretreatment and during treatment, with between 1 and 8 total time points per patient. The Qiagen DNeasy Blood extraction kit was used to purify genomic DNA from total PBMCs and from tumor samples. Collected pretreatment and during treatment, PBMCs were isolated and stored as previously described. The source of the sample is a study of PD-L1 blockade in urothelial cancer (TCRdb year 2017). At the level of the whole study: Therapy was started in about 2014 for all patients, and atezolizumab 1,200 mg was administered intravenously every 3 weeks. Twenty-five of 29 patients were identified as males with urothelial cancer of bladder origin, and a prior smoking history was reported by 18 of 29 patients. Patients had an ECOG performance status of 0 or 1 and had received between 0 and 3 prior chemotherapy regimens. Blood samples were analyzed 3 weeks after the start of treatment (second dose) and 6 weeks after the start of treatment. Blood samples yielded a median of around 140,000 T cells and tens of thousands of unique TCRs, with median clonality approximately 0.08. An exploratory multi-omic analysis was conducted of the somatic, immune and clinical correlates of response to PD-L1 blockade with atezolizumab in urothelial cancer. Pretreatment tumor samples, along with matched peripheral blood collected serially before and after atezolizumab treatment, underwent TCR sequencing. Durable clinical benefit was defined as a progression-free survival longer than 6 months, and TCR features were additionally tested against progression-free survival and overall survival. In the same patients, whole exome sequencing and RNA sequencing of pretreatment tumors were performed in addition to TCR sequencing. Nine patients achieved durable clinical benefit and approximately 20 did not. Twenty-nine patients had pretreatment blood TCR-seq, 24 had at least one posttreatment blood collection, and 24 had tumor TCR-seq.

Each PCR received spiked-in synthetic TCR analog templates so that absolute template abundance could be estimated from read counts. The immunoSEQ assay was used to amplify TCRbeta CDR3 regions from genomic DNA with bias-controlled V and J gene primers. Sequencing of rearranged TCRbeta segments was done at approximately 20X coverage. The authors' analysis ran thus. Sequencing errors were corrected by clustering, and CDR3s were annotated against IMGT so that V, D and J genes could be assigned. Downstream analyses used only productive TCRbeta rearrangements, leaving out any out-of-frame or stop-codon sequences. Clonality was computed as one minus Shannon entropy normalized by the log of the number of unique productive sequences. Fisher's exact test with Benjamini-Hochberg correction, using a cutoff of adjusted p below 0.01, was how clones that differed between time points or between blood and tumor were identified. Here the immuneACCESS table is served through TCRdb, limited to in-frame sequences with V and J called. Missing clones are a known gap in these copies; in checked studies unresolved V genes cover under half, and the rest lacks a known reason. V and J calls and clone size are given by that table; D and trimming were obtained from the DNA. The sample table records tens of thousands of clones; around 85% of these occur just once. The ten top clones hold about 6.7% of the sample.

The research as a whole found: Small sample size (n of about 30) and many exploratory analyses mean the results are intended to be hypothesis-generating. A pretreatment peripheral blood TCR clonality below the median was linked to improved progression-free and overall survival. At 3 weeks after the start of treatment, tumor-associated TCR clones in peripheral blood had expanded more in patients with durable benefit (n ≈ 24, p = 0.022).

Here V drops 4 bases and J drops 2 bases, and the junction holds 1 base not matched to any gene. Sequences SQVTM (CDR1) and ANQGSEA (CDR2) are obtained from the germline V gene. The CDR3 spans 13 residues, from the cysteine through the phenylalanine. Of the read, only the CDR3 DNA is kept; its 39 bases are in frame from base 1. The V and J genes are TRBV29-1 and TRBJ2-7; TRBD1 lines up with 11 middle nucleotides. This sample comprised PBMCs, obtained around atezolizumab (anti-PD-L1) treatment. This TCR came from a man aged 35-49 years with urothelial cancer. The nucleotide sequence is given as TGCAGCGTTGGGACAGGGGGCACCTACGAGCAGTACTTC. Its translation is CSVGTGGTYEQYF.